The clone carrying this TCR beta chain was counted between two and nine times. What it binds is unknown. The data are from a study of T cell responses to AZD1222 COVID-19 vaccine. V was cut by 6 bases and J by 8 bases, with 8 bases left in between. The CDR3 consists of 12 residues. The germline gives CDR1 LNHDA, CDR2 SQIVND (reference sequence). The study's findings and limits: Across the whole spike, CD4 TCRs peaked at regions 160-218 and 743-854. Among those given AZD1222, only five or six were seropositive at baseline. Reportedly, nearly half the spike-specific TCRs target unmutated variant regions. Donors were mostly white British, more females; clonal diversity possibly underestimated.

This table comes from immunoSEQ multiplex PCR, and its TCRdb copy is limited to in-frame clones, with some not included. The data show around 200,000 clones, almost 90% seen once. Sequences were derived from peripheral blood, sampled on day 0 of AZD1222 vaccination. The sequence was collected from an adult in good health. The chain couples TRBV19 to TRBJ1-6, with unresolved D. The CDR3 spells CASRFRDSPLHF. The DNA for the CDR3 is TGTGCCAGTAGATTCCGCGATTCACCCCTCCACTTT.